Listed below are T cell receptor beta chains from one sample, sequenced in a study of CD8+ T cells in alopecia areata. Clones were sequenced by immunoSEQ multiplex PCR, and TCRdb holds only the in-frame ones, with some missing. The profile shows around 29,000 clones, around three quarters of them singletons. The sequencing sample was made of NKG2D-low CD8+ T cells sorted from blood. The source of these receptors is a human donor with alopecia areata. The CDR3 runs from the conserved cysteine through the conserved F or W. D genes are given only for firm matches. The size field is filled for only some rows; it gives once, few, many or a size class.

v_gene	j_gene	d_gene	abundance	CDR3aa	CDR3nt
TRBV6-1	TRBJ2-2	TRBD2	-	CASSEAPPGGGDTGELFF	TGTGCCAGCAGTGAAGCCCCCCCGGGCGGGGGGGACACCGGGGAGCTGTTTTTT
TRBV7-9	TRBJ2-1	TRBD2	-	CASGAGGSNEQFF	TGTGCCAGCGGAGCGGGGGGGTCCAATGAGCAGTTCTTC
TRBV19	TRBJ2-1	TRBD2	few	CASSIGGGDYNEQFF	TGTGCCAGTAGTATCGGCGGGGGGGACTACAATGAGCAGTTCTTC
TRBV4-3	TRBJ2-7	-	once	CASSQDRATGAAYEQYF	TGCGCCAGCAGCCAAGATCGAGCGACAGGTGCAGCCTACGAGCAGTACTTC
TRBV5-1	TRBJ2-7	-	-	CASSLVQDYEQYF	TGCGCCAGCAGCTTGGTGCAGGACTACGAGCAGTACTTC
TRBV7-8	TRBJ2-7	TRBD1	-	CASSQRQGYSYEQYF	TGTGCCAGCAGCCAGCGACAGGGTTACTCCTACGAGCAGTACTTC
TRBV29-1	TRBJ2-6	-	-	CSVAQPGANVLTF	TGCAGCGTTGCACAACCTGGGGCCAACGTCCTGACTTTC
TRBV28	TRBJ1-2	TRBD1	-	CASSSGTGDYGYTF	TGTGCCAGCAGTTCTGGGACAGGCGATTATGGCTACACCTTC
TRBV11-2	TRBJ2-7	-	medium-sized	CASSLITSSVGEQYF	TGTGCCAGCAGCTTAATTACTAGTTCGGTTGGCGAGCAGTACTTC
TRBV27	TRBJ2-7	-	-	CASSLFVGMGEQYF	TGTGCCAGCAGTTTATTCGTAGGTATGGGCGAGCAGTACTTC
TRBV29-1	TRBJ2-6	-	medium-sized	CSVAQGVDGANVLTF	TGCAGCGTTGCACAGGGTGTAGATGGGGCCAACGTCCTGACTTTC
TRBV27	TRBJ1-1	TRBD1	-	CASSEGQGGSEAFF	TGTGCCAGCAGTGAAGGACAGGGGGGGTCTGAAGCTTTCTTT
TRBV27	TRBJ2-7	-	once	CASSSFDGAEQYF	TGTGCCAGCAGTTCATTTGACGGGGCCGAGCAGTACTTC
TRBV6-1	TRBJ2-1	TRBD2	-	CASSDLWTSGSNEQFF	TGTGCCAGCAGTGATTTGTGGACTAGCGGGAGTAATGAGCAGTTCTTC
TRBV29-1	TRBJ1-5	-	-	CSVTGSNQPQHF	TGCAGCGTGACTGGAAGCAATCAGCCCCAGCATTTT
TRBV5-6	TRBJ1-6	-	-	CASSPVAAGLNSPLHF	TGTGCCAGCAGCCCCGTGGCGGCAGGCCTCAATTCACCCCTCCACTTT
TRBV28	TRBJ2-1	-	-	CASSLVDLPYNEQFF	TGTGCCAGCAGTCTGGTGGACCTACCCTACAATGAGCAGTTCTTC
TRBV11-2	TRBJ1-4	-	once	CASSYSGDSEKLFF	TGTGCCAGCAGCTATTCAGGGGATAGTGAAAAACTGTTTTTT
TRBV18	TRBJ1-6	TRBD1	-	CASSPWDREGSPLHF	TGTGCCAGCTCACCATGGGACAGGGAAGGATCACCCCTCCACTTT
TRBV5-4	TRBJ2-1	-	-	CASSLTGYYNEQFF	TGTGCCAGCAGCTTGACGGGGTACTACAATGAGCAGTTCTTC
TRBV29-1	TRBJ2-1	-	-	CSVDNSPERFDEQFF	TGCAGCGTTGATAATTCGCCAGAACGTTTCGATGAGCAGTTCTTC
TRBV29-1	TRBJ2-7	-	-	CSVEEGKGYEQYF	TGCAGCGTTGAGGAGGGGAAGGGGTACGAGCAGTACTTC
TRBV29-1	TRBJ2-1	TRBD2	-	CSVNGLAGGNNEQFF	TGCAGCGTAAACGGACTAGCGGGGGGTAACAATGAGCAGTTCTTC
TRBV28	TRBJ2-7	-	few	CASSLSAAQYF	TGTGCCAGCAGTTTATCCGCCGCGCAGTACTTC
TRBV29-1	TRBJ2-1	TRBD2	-	CSPLRGDSYNEQFF	TGCAGCCCGCTACGGGGGGACTCCTACAATGAGCAGTTCTTC
TRBV13	TRBJ2-7	-	-	CASSMTGTLAYEQYF	TGTGCCAGCAGCATGACCGGGACATTGGCCTACGAGCAGTACTTC
TRBV5-1	TRBJ2-3	-	-	CASSLTGSGADTQYF	TGCGCCAGCAGCCTGACAGGTAGCGGTGCCGATACGCAGTATTTT
TRBV7-9	TRBJ2-7	-	-	CATGTVWTYEQYF	TGTGCCACCGGGACGGTCTGGACCTACGAGCAGTACTTC
TRBV7-9	TRBJ1-2	-	-	CASSPDSNYGYTF	TGTGCCAGCAGCCCGGACAGTAACTATGGCTACACCTTC
TRBV30	TRBJ1-1	-	-	CAWSITTASEAFF	TGTGCCTGGAGTATAACGACAGCATCTGAAGCTTTCTTT
TRBV4-1	TRBJ2-5	TRBD1	-	CASSQAGQGFLETQYF	TGCGCCAGCAGCCAAGCCGGACAGGGGTTCTTGGAGACCCAGTACTTC
TRBV30	TRBJ2-7	TRBD2	-	CAAQLAAGPYEQYF	TGTGCCGCCCAACTAGCGGCCGGACCCTACGAGCAGTACTTC
TRBV4-2	TRBJ2-2	-	-	CASSPEYRDGNTGELFF	TGTGCCAGCAGCCCTGAATACCGGGACGGTAACACCGGGGAGCTGTTTTTT
TRBV5-1	TRBJ2-2	-	-	CASSTNTGELFF	TGCGCCAGCAGCACGAACACCGGGGAGCTGTTTTTT
TRBV29-1	TRBJ2-6	-	-	CSVPEISGANVLTF	TGCAGCGTCCCCGAAATCTCTGGGGCCAACGTCCTGACTTTC
TRBV27	TRBJ2-7	TRBD2	-	CASSPGLAGVVEQYF	TGTGCCAGCAGCCCCGGACTAGCGGGGGTGGTCGAGCAGTACTTC